Below, 15 T cell receptor beta chains from the same sample are listed, as sequenced in a study of blood T cell repertoires in COVID-19. Clones were sequenced by immunoSEQ multiplex PCR, and TCRdb holds only the in-frame ones, with some missing. The data show fewer than 300,000 clones, around 89% seen once. Sequenced input: peripheral blood. The receptors shown here come from a man aged 30 to 45 with acute or convalescent COVID-19.

The count of this clone is one. The chain recombines TRBV15 with TRBJ1-6; 8 bases line up with TRBD1. V dropped 6 bases and J dropped 10; count of bases not matched to a gene: 5. This CDR3 comprises 13 residues. Germline-derived CDR1 and CDR2 are LNHNV and YYDKDF (reference sequence). The CDR3 sequence: CATRETGGSPLHF. CDR3 in DNA: TGTGCCACCAGAGAAACAGGGGGATCACCCCTCCACTTT.

This clone was counted once. The chain has TRBV27 and TRBJ1-1, with D unresolved. The ends were cut back, 1 base at V and 3 bases at J, with 15 bases in the middle. The CDR3 length is 16 residues. Germline V gene data show CDR1 as MNHEY and CDR2 as SMNVEV (reference sequence). The CDR3 protein is CASSLFSAAADTEAFF. CDR3 nucleotide sequence: TGTGCCAGCAGTTTATTTTCGGCGGCTGCCGACACTGAAGCTTTCTTT.

This chain connects TRBV10-3 to TRBJ1-5; D is uncertain. The germline gives CDR1 ENHRY, CDR2 SYGVKD. The CDR3 is 15 amino acids. V dropped 2 bases and J dropped 0 bases, with 8 bases sitting between them. CDR3 bases: TGTGCCATCAGTGAGGCGAGTTATAGCAATCAGCCCCAGCATTTT. Translation: CAISEASYSNQPQHF.

The chain employs TRBV13 and TRBJ2-2; 8 nucleotides agree with TRBD2. The CDR3 consists of 15 residues. CDR1 is PRHDT, CDR2 FYEKMQ, per germline (reference sequence). The V segment lost 10 bases and the J segment 2 bases; nucleotides outside the gene matches: 9. The CDR3 is CAIPTGTSNTGELFF. The DNA of the CDR3 is TGTGCCATCCCGACCGGGACTAGTAACACCGGGGAGCTGTTTTTT.

The chain links TRBV28 to TRBJ1-3, with 9 positions matching TRBD1. The junction had 3 bases not matched to a gene; V was cut back by 6 bases and J by 3 bases. The CDR3 sequence is 14 residues long. In germline, CDR1 is MDHEN, CDR2 SYDVKM. The CDR3 loop reads CASSTGGYGNTIYF. In DNA, the CDR3 is TGTGCCAGCAGCACAGGGGGCTATGGAAACACCATATATTTT.

The chain carries TRBV3-1 (or the pseudogene TRBV3-2) and TRBJ1-1; 8 nucleotides align to TRBD1. Trimming at V came to 5 bases and at J to 7 bases, leaving 12 bases not matched to a gene. This CDR3 region has 15 residues. Looked up from germline, CDR1 is LGHDT and CDR2 is YNNKEL (reference sequence). The DNA of the CDR3 is TGTGCCAGCAGCTACCGACAGGGGACGGGGAATGAAGCTTTCTTT. Translation gives CASSYRQGTGNEAFF.

This clone appeared a single time. The chain joins TRBV3-1 (or the pseudogene TRBV3-2) to TRBJ2-1; 9 bases are a match to TRBD2. The CDR3 length is 18 residues. The ends lost 3 bases at V and 4 bases at J; junction bases unmatched: 13. Germline CDR1 and CDR2: LGHDT and YNNKEL (reference sequence). Here the CDR3 DNA reads TGTGCCAGCAGCCAGCAACCTAGCGGGGTCGGGGCTTACAATGAGCAGTTCTTC. Residues: CASSQQPSGVGAYNEQFF.

The chain is built from TRBV19 and TRBJ1-1; D might be TRBD1 (5 bases). Germline V gene lookup returns CDR1 LNHDA and CDR2 SQIVND (reference sequence). This CDR3 has 17 amino acids. V was trimmed by 7 bases and J by 4 bases, leaving 25 bases between them. The CDR3 spells CASTSGRSSLQGTEAFF. In DNA form, the CDR3 reads TGTGCCAGTACCTCCGGGCGGTCTTCTCTCCAGGGCACTGAAGCTTTCTTT.

This sequence joins TRBV5-5 and TRBJ1-6; D not certain. Germline V lookup: CDR1 SGHKS, CDR2 YYEKEE (reference sequence). The CDR3 runs 16 residues. Trimming removed 0 bases at V and 10 bases at J, with 17 bases between. Here the CDR3 DNA reads TGTGCCAGCAGCTTGGATCTTAGGGCTAGCGTCTCACCCCTCCACTTT. It specifies CASSLDLRASVSPLHF.

J is TRBJ2-6 and V is TRBV19, with 10 bases aligning to TRBD1. The CDR3 contains 14 residues. The junction had 5 bases not matched to a gene; V was cut back by 7 bases and J by 8 bases. The germline CDR1 and CDR2 sequences are LNHDA and SQIVND (reference sequence). CDR3 nucleotides: TGTGCCAGTATCGAGACAGGGGGCACCAACGTCCTGACTTTC. This encodes CASIETGGTNVLTF.

The chain has TRBV1 and TRBJ2-2; whether TRBD1, the table's D call, matches the DNA was not checked. TRBV1 is classified as a pseudogene. The CDR3 length is 17 residues. CDR3 nucleotide sequence: TGCACCAGCAGCCAACCCCAAGGGGGCTTGGGGACCGGGGAGCTGTTTTTT. It translates to CTSSQPQGGLGTGELFF.

This chain links TRBV18 with TRBJ2-6, with 10 bases aligning to TRBD2. The CDR3 length is 18 residues. The V segment lost 3 bases and the J segment 3 bases; nucleotides outside the gene matches: 8. Germline lookup yields CDR1 KGHSH and CDR2 LQKENI. CDR3 bases: TGTGCCAGCTCACCTACGCTAGCGGGAGCACGTGGGGCCAACGTCCTGACTTTC. It codes for CASSPTLAGARGANVLTF.

The chain recombines TRBV11-1 with TRBJ1-6; unclear D gene. The germline CDR1 and CDR2 sequences are SGHAT and FQDESV (reference sequence). The CDR3 has 14 amino acids. Trimming pared 6 bases from V and 0 bases from J, leaving 6 bases between. The CDR3 DNA reads as TGTGCCAGCAGGATTAGCTCCTATAATTCACCCCTCCACTTT. Translating gives CASRISSYNSPLHF.

This clone appeared a few times. This chain connects TRBV11-3 to TRBJ2-2; 10 positions agree with TRBD2. With 4 bases clipped from V and 6 bases from J, the junction kept 11 bases outside the gene matches. The CDR3 spans 17 residues. Germline-derived CDR1 and CDR2 are SGHNT and YENEEA. CDR3 region: CASSSPSLAGVPGELFF. In DNA, the CDR3 is TGTGCCAGCAGCTCCCCCTCCCTAGCGGGAGTCCCCGGGGAGCTGTTTTTT.

J is TRBJ1-1 and V is TRBV5-1; D is possibly TRBD1 (6 bases). Trimming pared 4 bases from V and 5 bases from J, leaving 12 bases between. CDR1 and CDR2 from the germline V gene are SGHRS and YFSETQ. CDR3 length: 13 amino acids. CDR3 amino acids: CASSPRTATEAFF. CDR3 DNA sequence: TGCGCCAGCAGCCCGCGGACAGCGACTGAAGCTTTCTTT.